A selection of T cell receptor beta chains follows, all from one sample in a study of graft-versus-host responses after intestinal transplantation. Here immunoSEQ multiplex PCR was the method, and the copy in TCRdb shows in-frame clones only, minus some. Here the sample spans over 75,000 clones, around 92% being singletons. Their cognate antigens are unknown. Sequencing used unstimulated CD8+ T cells sorted from spleen or lymph node cells, obtained before transplant. The receptors were sampled from a human donor who was the organ donor for an intestinal transplant. Both conserved end residues are part of each CDR3. D genes are given only for firm matches. Only part of the rows carry a size: once, few, many, or a class if the clone is expanded.

j_call,d_call,clone_size,v_call,cdr3_aa,cdr3_nt
TRBJ1-1,NA,NA,TRBV5-4,CASSTGPAVAFF,TGTGCCAGCAGCACAGGGCCAGCGGTGGCTTTCTTT
TRBJ2-7,TRBD1,NA,TRBV10-3,CAISELGQGFYEQYF,TGTGCCATCAGTGAGCTGGGACAGGGTTTCTACGAGCAGTACTTC
TRBJ2-7,NA,NA,TRBV6-1,CASSELAGTYEQYF,TGTGCCAGCAGTGAATTGGCAGGAACCTACGAGCAGTACTTC
TRBJ1-2,NA,NA,TRBV5-8,CASEEPRDYGYTF,TGTGCCAGCGAGGAACCCAGGGACTATGGCTACACCTTC
TRBJ1-3,NA,few,TRBV13,CASSFGGSGNTIYF,TGTGCCAGCAGCTTCGGGGGCTCTGGAAACACCATATATTTT
TRBJ1-1,TRBD1,NA,TRBV7-9,CASSLQGSVETEAFF,TGTGCCAGCAGCCTACAGGGGTCTGTAGAAACTGAAGCTTTCTTT
TRBJ2-5,TRBD2,once,TRBV13,CASSSAGGPPGTQYF,TGTGCCAGCAGCAGCGCGGGGGGCCCTCCAGGGACCCAGTACTTC
TRBJ2-5,TRBD1,NA,TRBV30,CAGLTGGVLETQYF,TGTGCCGGGCTGACAGGGGGAGTGTTGGAGACCCAGTACTTC
TRBJ2-2,NA,NA,TRBV6-1,CAAVSGNTGELFF,TGTGCCGCTGTCAGCGGTAACACCGGGGAGCTGTTTTTT
TRBJ1-6,NA,NA,TRBV14,CASSQEVEGPLYSPLHF,TGTGCCAGCAGCCAAGAGGTTGAGGGTCCCCTTTATTCGCCCCTCCACTTT